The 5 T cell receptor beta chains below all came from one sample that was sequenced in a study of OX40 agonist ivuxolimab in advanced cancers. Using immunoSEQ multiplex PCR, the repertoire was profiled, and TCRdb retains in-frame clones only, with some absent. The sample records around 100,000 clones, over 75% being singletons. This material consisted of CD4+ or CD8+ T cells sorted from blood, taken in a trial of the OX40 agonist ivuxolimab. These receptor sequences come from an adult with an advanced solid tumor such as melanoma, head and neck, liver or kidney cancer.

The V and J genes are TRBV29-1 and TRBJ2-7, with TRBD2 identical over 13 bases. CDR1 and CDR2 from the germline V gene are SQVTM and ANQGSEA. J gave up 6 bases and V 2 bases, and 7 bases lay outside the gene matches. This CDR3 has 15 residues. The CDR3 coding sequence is TGCAGCGTTGAAACTACTAGCGGGAGGGCGGGCGAGCAGTACTTC. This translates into CSVETTSGRAGEQYF.

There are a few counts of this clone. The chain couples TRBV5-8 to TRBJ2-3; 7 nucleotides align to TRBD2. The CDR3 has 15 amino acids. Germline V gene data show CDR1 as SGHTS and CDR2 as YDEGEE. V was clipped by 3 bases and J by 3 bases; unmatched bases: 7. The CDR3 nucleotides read TGTGCCAGCAGCTCGAGGACTAGGTTGACAGATACGCAGTATTTT. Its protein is CASSSRTRLTDTQYF.

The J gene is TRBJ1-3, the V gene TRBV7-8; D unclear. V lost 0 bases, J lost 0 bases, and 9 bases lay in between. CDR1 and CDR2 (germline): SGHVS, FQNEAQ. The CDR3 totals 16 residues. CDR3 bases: TGTGCCAGCAGCTTAGCCCCAGGCGGCTCTGGAAACACCATATATTTT. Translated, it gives CASSLAPGGSGNTIYF. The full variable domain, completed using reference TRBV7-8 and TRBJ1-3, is GAGVSQSPRYKVAKRGQDVALRCDPISGHVSLFWYQQALGQGPEFLTYFQNEAQLDKSGLPSDRFFAERPEGSVSTLKIQRTQQEDSAVYLCASSLAPGGSGNTIYFGEGSWLTVV.

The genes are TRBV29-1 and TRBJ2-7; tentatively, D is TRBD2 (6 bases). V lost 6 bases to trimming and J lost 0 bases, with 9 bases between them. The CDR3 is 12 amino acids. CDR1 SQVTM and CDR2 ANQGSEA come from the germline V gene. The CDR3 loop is CSVTSSSYEQYF. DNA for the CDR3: TGCAGCGTCACTAGCAGCTCCTACGAGCAGTACTTC.

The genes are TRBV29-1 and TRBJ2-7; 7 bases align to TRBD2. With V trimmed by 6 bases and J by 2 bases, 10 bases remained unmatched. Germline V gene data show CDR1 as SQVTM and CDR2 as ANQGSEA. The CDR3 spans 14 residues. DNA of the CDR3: TGCAGCGTCCGGGAGGCCAACCTACCCTACGAGCAGTACTTC. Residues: CSVREANLPYEQYF.